Below are 21 T cell receptor beta chains sequenced from a single sample in a study of blood T cell repertoires in COVID-19 (dated by TCRdb to the early 2020s). Receptors were amplified or captured by the immunoSEQ multiplex PCR assay. The immuneACCESS repertoire file appears here via TCRdb, limited to in-frame rearrangements. These files lack a portion of the clones; in checked studies, under half of the deficit traces to unresolved V genes, and the cause of the others is not known. In this sample the table shows about 380,000 clones, roughly 80% of which occur a single time. Clones ranked in the top ten supply about 1% of the sample. The specimen was peripheral blood. The receptors were sampled from a human donor with acute or convalescent COVID-19. The donor label of this sample is uncertain.

This clone has a handful of counts. V is TRBV29-1 and J is TRBJ1-1, with 8 nucleotides matching TRBD1. The germline V gene has CDR1 SQVTM and CDR2 ANQGSEA. This CDR3 has 12 residues. J gave up 7 bases and V 7 bases, and 8 bases lay outside the gene matches. The CDR3 DNA reads as TGCAGCGCCGTGGGACAGGCCCGTGAAGCTTTCTTT. It translates to CSAVGQAREAFF.

This chain connects TRBV2 to TRBJ1-1, with D possibly matching TRBD1 (5 bases). V dropped 8 bases and J dropped 4 bases, with 17 bases sitting between them. The germline V gene has CDR1 SNHLY and CDR2 FYNNEI. This CDR3 is 14 amino acids long. CDR3 sequence reads: CASVSDGGGTEAFF. For the CDR3, the DNA is TGTGCCAGCGTTTCGGACGGGGGAGGCACTGAAGCTTTCTTT.

The chain uses TRBV19 and TRBJ1-1; no definite D call. V lost 5 bases, J lost 2 bases, and 6 bases lay in between. This CDR3 comprises 12 residues. Germline V gives CDR1 LNHDA, CDR2 SQIVND (reference sequence). CDR3 sequence: CASSPENTEAFF. The CDR3 DNA is TGTGCCAGTAGTCCAGAAAACACTGAAGCTTTCTTT.

V gene TRBV27 combines with J gene TRBJ1-1, with 7 nucleotides matching TRBD1. Germline-derived CDR1 and CDR2 are MNHEY and SMNVEV (reference sequence). The CDR3 runs 13 residues. J gave up 5 bases and V 3 bases, and 3 bases lay outside the gene matches. The DNA of the CDR3 is TGTGCCAGCAGTTTGGGACAGCGAACTGAAGCTTTCTTT. It specifies CASSLGQRTEAFF.

The sample holds one count of this clone. The CDR3 protein is CASRGQMYTEAFF. The CDR3 DNA sequence: TGTGCCAGCAGAGGACAGATGTACACTGAAGCTTTCTTT. The genes are TRBV5-8 and TRBJ1-1; D is perhaps TRBD1 (6 bases). CDR1 is SGHTS and CDR2 is YDEGEE in the germline V gene. Trimming took 5 bases from V and 3 from J, leaving 11 bases between them. This CDR3 has 13 amino acids.

This clone was detected once. This chain connects TRBV10-1 to TRBJ2-2; 7 nucleotides match TRBD2. The J segment lost 1 base and the V segment lost 3 bases, leaving 2 bases of the junction unmatched. This CDR3 has 15 residues. From germline, CDR1 is WNHNN and CDR2 SYGVQD (reference sequence). CDR3 nucleotides: TGCGCCAGCAGTGAAAGCGGGATGAACACCGGGGAGCTGTTTTTT. It encodes CASSESGMNTGELFF.

This clone has a single count. The chain links TRBV6-5 to TRBJ1-2; possible D gene TRBD1, 6 bases. This CDR3 contains 14 residues. Germline CDR1 and CDR2: MNHEY and SVGAGI. The V end was cut by 1 base, the J end by 5 bases, with 11 bases between. CDR3 sequence reads: CASSYLVGGYGYTF. The DNA for the CDR3 is TGTGCCAGCAGTTACTTGGTAGGGGGTTATGGCTACACCTTC.

The V gene is TRBV7-9, the J gene TRBJ2-5; tentatively, D is TRBD1 (6 bases). Germline V gene data show CDR1 as SEHNR and CDR2 as FQNEAQ (reference sequence). The V end was cut by 5 bases, the J end by 5 bases, with 15 bases between. This CDR3 is built from 14 residues. CDR3 coding DNA: TGTGCCAGCAGCGCCACAGGGAAGGCCGAGACCCAGTACTTC. Protein sequence: CASSATGKAETQYF.

The gene calls are TRBV7-9 and TRBJ2-2, with TRBD2 matching over 8 bases. This CDR3 comprises 16 residues. The V and J ends lost 4 bases and 2 bases, in that order; junction bases with no gene match: 6. Germline V gene data show CDR1 as SEHNR and CDR2 as FQNEAQ (reference sequence). Here the CDR3 reads CASSWVSGINTGELFF. The DNA of the CDR3 is TGTGCCAGCAGCTGGGTTAGCGGGATAAACACCGGGGAGCTGTTTTTT.

The chain has TRBV7-9 and TRBJ2-7; no clear D. V gave up 6 bases and J gave up 0 bases, with 12 bases separating them. The CDR3 runs to 14 residues. Germline CDR1 and CDR2: SEHNR and FQNEAQ (reference sequence). The CDR3, as DNA: TGTGCCAGCAGTCCCGGGTCAAGCTCCTACGAGCAGTACTTC. Protein sequence: CASSPGSSSYEQYF.

The rearrangement uses TRBV28 and TRBJ1-6; TRBD1 matches 7 bases. The ends lost 7 bases at V and 7 bases at J; junction bases unmatched: 4. Germline CDR1 is MDHEN and CDR2 is SYDVKM. This CDR3 contains 13 residues. DNA for the CDR3: TGTGCCAGCATCCCAGGGGGGAATTCACCCCTCCACTTT. It codes for CASIPGGNSPLHF.

The chain recombines TRBV6-5 with TRBJ1-1; D possibly corresponds to TRBD1 (5 bases). CDR3 size: 11 residues. Trimming removed 7 bases from V and 6 bases from J, with 9 bases in between. Germline V gives CDR1 MNHEY, CDR2 SVGAGI. The CDR3 nucleotides are TGTGCCAGCACCGGACACCCTGAAGCTTTCTTT. This sequence encodes CASTGHPEAFF.

The chain carries TRBV6-5 and TRBJ1-2; possible D gene TRBD1, 6 bases. The V end lost 4 bases, the J end lost 2 bases, and 11 bases lay between the germline ends. The CDR3 extends over 14 amino acids. Germline values: CDR1 MNHEY, CDR2 SVGAGI. CDR3 in amino acids: CASSFLDRNYGYTF. CDR3 in DNA: TGTGCCAGCAGTTTTTTGGACAGAAACTATGGCTACACCTTC.

The chain couples TRBV7-9 to TRBJ1-1; D gene unclear. CDR3 size: 13 residues. V lost 4 bases and J lost 0, with 6 bases in between. CDR1 and CDR2 from the germline V gene are SEHNR and FQNEAQ (reference sequence). The CDR3: CASSWAVNTEAFF. The CDR3 DNA reads as TGTGCCAGCAGCTGGGCAGTGAACACTGAAGCTTTCTTT.

The chain has TRBV6-5 and TRBJ2-7; 8 positions agree with TRBD1. The CDR3 extends over 13 amino acids. V lost 6 bases, J lost 3 bases, and 4 bases stayed unmatched. Germline V gene data show CDR1 as MNHEY and CDR2 as SVGAGI. The CDR3 bases are TGTGCCAGCAGGATGACAGGGGACTACGAGCAGTACTTC. Protein sequence: CASRMTGDYEQYF.

The rearrangement links TRBV9 to TRBJ1-6, with D unclear. The CDR3 is made up of 14 amino acids. Between the trimmed V and J ends, which lost 5 bases and 5 bases, there was a span of 11 bases. Germline V gives CDR1 SGDLS, CDR2 YYNGEE. The CDR3 nucleotides are TGTGCCAGCAGACGGAGGTCAGATAATTCACCCCTCCACTTT. Translating gives CASRRRSDNSPLHF.

The chain links TRBV2 to TRBJ2-7, with D perhaps TRBD1 (7 bases). The V end lost 6 bases, the J end lost 9 bases, and 21 bases lay between the germline ends. From germline, CDR1 is SNHLY and CDR2 FYNNEI. This CDR3 is 14 amino acids long. CDR3 sequence (DNA): TGTGCCAGCAGGGAGGGACAGAGCTACGACGGGCAGTACTTC. Translating gives CASREGQSYDGQYF.

The CDR3 nucleotides are TGTGCCAGCAGCCAAGATTTATCAGGGGGCGCGAACACCATATATTTT. Translated, it gives CASSQDLSGGANTIYF. The chain uses TRBV3-1 (or the pseudogene TRBV3-2) and TRBJ1-3; 8 nucleotides agree with TRBD1. Germline V lookup: CDR1 LGHDT, CDR2 YNNKEL (reference sequence). CDR3 size: 16 residues. Trimming took 0 bases from V and 7 from J; bases not matched to a gene: 8.

The chain has TRBV11-2 and TRBJ1-2; possible D gene TRBD1, 5 bases. Per the germline V gene, CDR1 is SGHAT and CDR2 is FQNNGV. V shed 0 bases and J shed 0 bases, with 5 bases lying between them. This CDR3 region has 14 residues. The CDR3 protein is CASSLEGPNYGYTF. Here the CDR3 DNA reads TGTGCCAGCAGCTTAGAGGGGCCTAACTATGGCTACACCTTC. The full variable domain, rest sourced from reference TRBV11-2 and TRBJ1-2, is EAGVAQSPRYKIIEKRQSVAFWCNPISGHATLYWYQQILGQGPKLLIQFQNNGVVDDSQLPKDRFSAERLKGVDSTLKIQPAKLEDSAVYLCASSLEGPNYGYTFGSGTRLTVV.

The CDR3: CASSSDSLNYGYTF. CDR3 in DNA: TGCGCCAGCAGCTCCGACAGTCTTAACTATGGCTACACCTTC. The V gene is TRBV5-1, the J gene TRBJ1-2, with D maybe TRBD1 (5 bases). Trimming removed 3 bases at V and 1 base at J, with 10 bases between. There are 14 residues in the CDR3. Germline-derived CDR1 and CDR2 are SGHRS and YFSETQ. The full variable domain, rest sourced from reference TRBV5-1 and TRBJ1-2, is KAGVTQTPRYLIKTRGQQVTLSCSPISGHRSVSWYQQTPGQGLQFLFEYFSETQRNKGNFPGRFSGRQFSNSRSEMNVSTLELGDSALYLCASSSDSLNYGYTFGSGTRLTVV.

V is TRBV5-6 and J is TRBJ1-1, with unresolved D. The CDR3 spans 14 residues. Germline loops: CDR1 SGHDT, CDR2 YYEEEE. Trimming removed 1 base at V and 2 bases at J, with 9 bases between. The DNA of the CDR3 is TGTGCCAGCAGCTTGTGGGCGAGAAACACTGAAGCTTTCTTT. It codes for CASSLWARNTEAFF.